The 24 T cell receptor beta chains below were found in one sample sequenced in a study of T cells in localized non-small cell lung cancer. Profiling relied on immunoSEQ multiplex PCR, and the TCRdb table lists in-frame clones only, not all of them. The repertoire has some 22,000 clones, 80% to 85% of them found once; the top ten carry about 4.8%. Source: PBMCs, taken before any cancer treatment. These receptors originate from a man aged 40 to 69 with stage II lung adenocarcinoma.

This chain joins TRBV5-8 and TRBJ2-2, with D perhaps matching TRBD2 (6 bases). V gave up 1 base and J gave up 6 bases, with 10 bases separating them. In germline, CDR1 is SGHTS, CDR2 YDEGEE. The CDR3 has 14 residues. The CDR3 spells CASSLTSPPGELFF. The CDR3 DNA reads as TGTGCCAGCAGCTTGACTAGCCCCCCCGGGGAGCTGTTTTTT.

The chain couples TRBV7-2 to TRBJ2-7; D is uncertain. V was cut by 2 bases and J by 0 bases, with 8 bases left in between. Germline CDR1 and CDR2: SGHTA and FQGNSA. The CDR3 is 14 residues long. The CDR3 region has the DNA TGTGCCAGCAGCTTACAAGGCGTCTCCTACGAGCAGTACTTC. Its translation is CASSLQGVSYEQYF.

This chain joins TRBV5-5 and TRBJ1-2; 8 nucleotides agree with TRBD1. CDR1 SGHKS and CDR2 YYEKEE come from the germline V gene (reference sequence). V shed 3 bases and J 7 bases; nucleotides not matched to a gene: 14. This CDR3 has 16 residues. CDR3 bases: TGTGCCAGCAGCTCCTTACGGGGACAGGACGCACGTGGCTACACCTTC. As protein: CASSSLRGQDARGYTF. The whole variable domain, filled in from reference TRBV5-5 and TRBJ1-2, reads DAGVTQSPTHLIKTRGQQVTLRCSPISGHKSVSWYQQVLGQGPQFIFQYYEKEERGRGNFPDRFSARQFPNYSSELNVNALLLGDSALYLCASSSLRGQDARGYTFGSGTRLTVV.

The rearrangement uses TRBV7-9 and TRBJ1-1; no definite D call. Germline V gene lookup returns CDR1 SEHNR and CDR2 FQNEAQ (reference sequence). The CDR3 runs 14 residues. V lost 0 bases, J lost 4 bases, and 9 bases lay in between. As DNA, the CDR3 is TGTGCCAGCAGCTTAGCGCTGGTGGGCACTGAAGCTTTCTTT. Protein product: CASSLALVGTEAFF.

The genes are TRBV6-1 and TRBJ2-1; tentatively, D is TRBD1 (5 bases). Per the germline V gene, CDR1 is MNHNS and CDR2 is SASEGT. The V end lost 8 bases, the J end lost 5 bases, and 16 bases lay between the germline ends. This CDR3 is built from 14 residues. The CDR3 loop is CASFPLDRNNEQFF. CDR3 DNA: TGTGCCAGCTTTCCCCTAGACAGAAACAATGAGCAGTTCTTC.

The rearrangement links TRBV6-1 to TRBJ2-5, with D perhaps TRBD1 (6 bases). The CDR3 spans 16 residues. The ends were cut back, 3 bases at V and 1 base at J, with 15 bases in the middle. Germline CDR1 and CDR2: MNHNS and SASEGT. The CDR3 DNA follows: TGTGCCAGCAGTGATGTTGTCACAGGGCCCCAAGAGACCCAGTACTTC. Translating it yields CASSDVVTGPQETQYF.

V is TRBV6-6 and J is TRBJ1-2; 7 bases are shared with TRBD1. This CDR3 contains 15 residues. Germline loops: CDR1 MNHNY, CDR2 SVGAGI (reference sequence). V was clipped by 4 bases and J by 7 bases; unmatched bases: 12. As DNA, the CDR3 is TGTGCCAGCAGTTTAGGAGTACAGGGGTCTCTTGGCTACACCTTC. Residues: CASSLGVQGSLGYTF.

V usage is TRBV4-2 and J usage is TRBJ2-3, with TRBD2 matching over 10 bases. This CDR3 spans 17 amino acids. Germline CDR1 reads LGHNA; CDR2 reads YNFKEQ. J gave up 1 base and V 0 bases, and 4 bases lay outside the gene matches. The CDR3 reads CASSQEISGRRTDTQYF. As DNA, the CDR3 is TGTGCCAGCAGCCAAGAGATTAGCGGGAGGCGCACAGATACGCAGTATTTT.

V usage is TRBV5-6 and J usage is TRBJ2-1; a weak D match, TRBD1 (5 bases). Trimming removed 3 bases from V and 3 bases from J, with 13 bases in between. This CDR3 spans 15 amino acids. Germline V gives CDR1 SGHDT, CDR2 YYEEEE. The CDR3 loop is CASSSRKGIYNEQFF. The CDR3 DNA is TGTGCCAGCAGCTCCCGTAAGGGGATCTACAATGAGCAGTTCTTC.

This rearrangement joins TRBV2 to TRBJ1-3, with D uncertain. The CDR3 spans 12 residues. Looked up from germline, CDR1 is SNHLY and CDR2 is FYNNEI. Trimming stripped 8 bases from V and 4 bases from J, with 9 bases between. The CDR3 DNA is TGTGCCAGCGGGATACAGGGAAACACCATATATTTT. Its protein is CASGIQGNTIYF.

The rearrangement joins TRBV11-2 to TRBJ2-5, with D unresolved. This CDR3 comprises 15 residues. With 4 bases removed from V and 1 base from J, the gap between germline ends came to 13 bases. Looked up from germline, CDR1 is SGHAT and CDR2 is FQNNGV. The DNA for the CDR3 is TGTGCCAGCAGCTCTGGCGTCTATCCCCAAGAGACCCAGTACTTC. As protein: CASSSGVYPQETQYF.

The chain employs TRBV5-1 and TRBJ2-1; TRBD2 agrees at 12 bases. Germline loops: CDR1 SGHRS, CDR2 YFSETQ. The CDR3 loop spans 15 amino acids. The V gene end was trimmed by 3 bases and the J gene end by 7 bases; junction bases not matched to a gene: 5. In DNA form, the CDR3 reads TGCGCCAGCAGCTACCGGACTAGCGGGACGAATGAGCAGTTCTTC. Translated: CASSYRTSGTNEQFF.

The genes are TRBV5-1 and TRBJ1-1; tentative D call: TRBD1 (5 bases). Looked up from germline, CDR1 is SGHRS and CDR2 is YFSETQ. The CDR3 runs 14 residues. V was cut by 0 bases and J by 1 base, with 7 bases left in between. The CDR3 region has the DNA TGCGCCAGCAGCTTGGACGGACAGAACACTGAAGCTTTCTTT. Amino acid sequence: CASSLDGQNTEAFF.

This rearrangement joins TRBV7-2 to TRBJ1-5; D ambiguous. The CDR3 has 12 amino acids. Per the germline V gene, CDR1 is SGHTA and CDR2 is FQGNSA. Trimming removed 6 bases at V and 4 bases at J, with 7 bases between. CDR3 in DNA: TGTGCCAGCAGGAATCCAAATCAGCCCCAGCATTTT. Its translation: CASRNPNQPQHF.

In DNA form, the CDR3 reads TGTGCCTGGAGGCGGACAGGGGAATCCTATGGCTACACCTTC. Its protein is CAWRRTGESYGYTF. This rearrangement joins TRBV30 to TRBJ1-2, with TRBD1 identical over 9 bases. The V segment lost 3 bases and the J segment 4 bases; nucleotides outside the gene matches: 6. Germline CDR1 is GTSNPN and CDR2 is SVGIG (reference sequence). The CDR3 totals 14 residues.

The genes are TRBV4-1 and TRBJ2-5; no firm D call. This CDR3 comprises 13 residues. Trimming removed 1 base from V and 4 bases from J, with 7 bases in between. The germline V gene encodes CDR1 MGHRA and CDR2 YSYEKL. CDR3 amino acids: CASSQVALETQYF. The CDR3 DNA reads as TGCGCCAGCAGCCAAGTGGCGCTAGAGACCCAGTACTTC.

The V and J genes are TRBV5-6 and TRBJ2-4; 11 bases map to TRBD1. This CDR3 spans 15 amino acids. Trimming at V came to 4 bases and at J to 3 bases, leaving 3 bases not matched to a gene. Germline V gene sequence: CDR1 SGHDT, CDR2 YYEEEE. CDR3 DNA: TGTGCCAGCAGCCCCGGGACAGGGGGCAAAAACATTCAGTACTTC. Protein: CASSPGTGGKNIQYF.

The rearrangement links TRBV30 to TRBJ2-2; D is perhaps TRBD1 (6 bases). The CDR3 covers 16 residues. V lost 4 bases and J 0 bases, leaving 15 bases between the germline ends. The germline V gene has CDR1 GTSNPN and CDR2 SVGIG (reference sequence). The CDR3 DNA sequence: TGTGCCTGGATCAAAGCCGGGACATCGAACACCGGGGAGCTGTTTTTT. Its protein product is CAWIKAGTSNTGELFF.

The V call is TRBV4-2, the J call TRBJ1-5, with 7 bases fitting TRBD1. V lost 1 base to trimming and J lost 2 bases; unmatched junction nucleotides: 2. Germline CDR1 and CDR2: LGHNA and YNFKEQ. The CDR3 has 15 residues. The CDR3 nucleotides are TGTGCCAGCAGCCAAGGAGGGGGCGGCAATCAGCCCCAGCATTTT. Translated, it gives CASSQGGGGNQPQHF.

This clone was detected a few times. The chain combines TRBV18 with TRBJ1-6, with D uncertain. With 1 base removed from V and 5 bases from J, the gap between germline ends came to 9 bases. Germline V gene sequence: CDR1 KGHSH, CDR2 LQKENI. The CDR3 is 15 amino acids. The DNA for the CDR3 is TGTGCCAGCTCACCACTTCAAGGAGATAATTCACCCCTCCACTTT. Translating gives CASSPLQGDNSPLHF.

A few counts support this clone. This chain joins TRBV7-2 and TRBJ1-1; D unclear. Trimming removed 0 bases at V and 12 bases at J, with 8 bases between. Germline CDR1 and CDR2: SGHTA and FQGNSA. CDR3 length: 11 amino acids. In nucleotides, the CDR3 is TGTGCCAGCAGCTTAGCCTTGATAACTTTCTTT. As protein: CASSLALITFF.

The chain combines TRBV11-3 with TRBJ2-7, with unresolved D. Germline V CDR1 and CDR2: SGHNT, YENEEA. Deletions cut 0 bases from V and 6 bases from J, with 15 bases between. This CDR3 is built from 15 residues. CDR3 sequence reads: CASSLDITLRTEQYF. The CDR3 DNA reads TGTGCCAGCAGCTTAGATATCACTCTACGTACCGAGCAGTACTTC.

This clone was counted a few times. The chain joins TRBV5-1 to TRBJ2-5; 11 nucleotides align to TRBD1. Per germline, CDR1 SGHRS and CDR2 YFSETQ. V trimming: 0 bases; J trimming: 0 bases; junction bases outside the gene matches: 1. This CDR3 is 16 amino acids long. CDR3 region: CASSLGDRGYQETQYF. DNA of the CDR3: TGCGCCAGCAGCTTGGGGGACAGGGGGTACCAAGAGACCCAGTACTTC.

The chain has TRBV18 and TRBJ2-1; 12 bases map to TRBD2. Trimming at V came to 6 bases and at J to 6 bases, leaving 12 bases not matched to a gene. CDR3 size: 17 residues. Germline V gives CDR1 KGHSH, CDR2 LQKENI. CDR3 residues: CASSPDLAGGTRNEQFF. The CDR3 bases are TGTGCCAGCTCTCCCGATCTAGCGGGAGGGACCCGCAATGAGCAGTTCTTC.